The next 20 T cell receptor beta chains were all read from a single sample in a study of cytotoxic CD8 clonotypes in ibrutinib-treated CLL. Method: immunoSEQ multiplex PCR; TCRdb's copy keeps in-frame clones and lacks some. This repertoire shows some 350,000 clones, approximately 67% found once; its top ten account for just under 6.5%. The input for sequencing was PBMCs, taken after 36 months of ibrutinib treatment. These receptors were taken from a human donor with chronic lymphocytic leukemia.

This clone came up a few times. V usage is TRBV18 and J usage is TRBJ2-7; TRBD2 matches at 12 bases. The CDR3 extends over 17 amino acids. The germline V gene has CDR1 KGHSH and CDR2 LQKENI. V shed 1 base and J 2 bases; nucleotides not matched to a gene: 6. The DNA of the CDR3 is TGTGCCAGCTCACCACGACTAGCGGGAGCCGCAACCTACGAGCAGTACTTC. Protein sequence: CASSPRLAGAATYEQYF.

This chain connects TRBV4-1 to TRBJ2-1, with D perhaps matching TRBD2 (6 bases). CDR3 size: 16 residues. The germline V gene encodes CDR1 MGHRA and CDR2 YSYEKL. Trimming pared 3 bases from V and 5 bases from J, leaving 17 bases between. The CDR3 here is CASSQGGWGHDNEQFF. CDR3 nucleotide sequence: TGCGCCAGCAGCCAGGGGGGATGGGGCCACGACAATGAGCAGTTCTTC.

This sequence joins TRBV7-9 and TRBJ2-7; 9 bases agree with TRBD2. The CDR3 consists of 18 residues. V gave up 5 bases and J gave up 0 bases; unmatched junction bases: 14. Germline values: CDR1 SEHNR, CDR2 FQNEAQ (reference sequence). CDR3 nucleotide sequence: TGTGCCAGCAGCCCTAACCCTGGACTAGCGACTGGCTCCTACGAGCAGTACTTC. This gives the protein CASSPNPGLATGSYEQYF.

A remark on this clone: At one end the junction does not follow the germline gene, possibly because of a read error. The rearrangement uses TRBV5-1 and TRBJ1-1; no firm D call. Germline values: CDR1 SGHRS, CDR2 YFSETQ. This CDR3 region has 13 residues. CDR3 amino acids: CASSFGPQSEAFF. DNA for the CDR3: TGCGCCAGCAGCTTTGGGCCTCAATCTGAGGCTTTCTTT.

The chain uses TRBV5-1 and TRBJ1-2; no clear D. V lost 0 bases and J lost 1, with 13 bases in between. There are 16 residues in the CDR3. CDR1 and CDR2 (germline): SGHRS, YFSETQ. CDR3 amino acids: CASSLEPATHNYGYTF. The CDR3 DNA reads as TGCGCCAGCAGCTTGGAACCCGCCACCCATAACTATGGCTACACCTTC. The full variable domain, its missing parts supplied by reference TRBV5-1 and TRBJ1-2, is KAGVTQTPRYLIKTRGQQVTLSCSPISGHRSVSWYQQTPGQGLQFLFEYFSETQRNKGNFPGRFSGRQFSNSRSEMNVSTLELGDSALYLCASSLEPATHNYGYTFGSGTRLTVV.

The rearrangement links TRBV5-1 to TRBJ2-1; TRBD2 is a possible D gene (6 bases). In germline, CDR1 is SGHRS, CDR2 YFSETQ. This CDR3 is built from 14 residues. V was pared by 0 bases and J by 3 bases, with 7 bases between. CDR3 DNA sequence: TGCGCCAGCAGCTTGGAGGACTACTACAATGAGCAGTTCTTC. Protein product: CASSLEDYYNEQFF.

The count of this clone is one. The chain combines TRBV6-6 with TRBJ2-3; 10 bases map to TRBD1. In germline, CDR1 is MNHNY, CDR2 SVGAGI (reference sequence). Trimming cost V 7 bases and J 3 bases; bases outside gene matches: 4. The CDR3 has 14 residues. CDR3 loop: CASNDRGRTDTQYF. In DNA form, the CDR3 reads TGTGCCAGCAACGACAGGGGGCGGACAGATACGCAGTATTTT.

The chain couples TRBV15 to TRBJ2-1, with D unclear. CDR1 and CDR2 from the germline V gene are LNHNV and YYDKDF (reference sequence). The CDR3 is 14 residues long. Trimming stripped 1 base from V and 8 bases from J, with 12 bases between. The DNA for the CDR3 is TGTGCCACCAGCAGAGCCGCCGGCCCCGATGAGCAGTTCTTC. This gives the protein CATSRAAGPDEQFF.

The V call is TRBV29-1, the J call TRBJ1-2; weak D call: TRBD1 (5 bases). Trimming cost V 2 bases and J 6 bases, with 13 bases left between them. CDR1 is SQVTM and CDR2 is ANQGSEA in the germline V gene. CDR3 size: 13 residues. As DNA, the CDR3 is TGCAGCGTTGAAAGGGGACGGGGAAATGGCTACACCTTC. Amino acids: CSVERGRGNGYTF.

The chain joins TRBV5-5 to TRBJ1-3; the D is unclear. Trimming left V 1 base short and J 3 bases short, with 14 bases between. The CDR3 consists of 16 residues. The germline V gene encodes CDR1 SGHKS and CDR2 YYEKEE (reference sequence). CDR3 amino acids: CASSLSPNSYGNTIYF. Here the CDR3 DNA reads TGTGCCAGCAGCTTGTCGCCCAACTCTTATGGAAACACCATATATTTT.

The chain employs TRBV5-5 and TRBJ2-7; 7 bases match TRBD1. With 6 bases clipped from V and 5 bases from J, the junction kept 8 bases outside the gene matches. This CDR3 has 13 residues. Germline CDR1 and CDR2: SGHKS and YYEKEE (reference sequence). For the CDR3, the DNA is TGTGCCAGCAAGGTTGTGGGACAGCACGAGCAGTACTTC. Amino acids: CASKVVGQHEQYF.

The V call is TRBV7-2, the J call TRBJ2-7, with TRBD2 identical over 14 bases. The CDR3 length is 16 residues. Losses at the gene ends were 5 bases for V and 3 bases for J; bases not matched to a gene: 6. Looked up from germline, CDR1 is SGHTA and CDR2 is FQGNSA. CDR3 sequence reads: CASSHIGTSGSYEQYF. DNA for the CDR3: TGTGCCAGCAGCCACATCGGGACTAGCGGGAGCTACGAGCAGTACTTC.

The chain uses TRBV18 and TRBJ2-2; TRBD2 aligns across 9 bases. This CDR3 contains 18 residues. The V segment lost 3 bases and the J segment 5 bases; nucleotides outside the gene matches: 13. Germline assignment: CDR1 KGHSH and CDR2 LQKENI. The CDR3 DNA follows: TGTGCCAGCTCACCTTTGTTTGAAGCGGGAGGCCCGACCGGGGAGCTGTTTTTT. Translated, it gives CASSPLFEAGGPTGELFF.

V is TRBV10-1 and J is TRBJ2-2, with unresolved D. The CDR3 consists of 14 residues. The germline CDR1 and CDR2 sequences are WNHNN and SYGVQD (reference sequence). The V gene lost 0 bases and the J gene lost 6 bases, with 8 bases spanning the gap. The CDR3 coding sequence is TGCGCCAGCAGTGAGTCTAGAACGTCCGGGGAGCTGTTTTTT. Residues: CASSESRTSGELFF.

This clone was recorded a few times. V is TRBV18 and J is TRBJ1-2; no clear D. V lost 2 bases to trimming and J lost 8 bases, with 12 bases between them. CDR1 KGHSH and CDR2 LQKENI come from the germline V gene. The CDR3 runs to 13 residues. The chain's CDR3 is CASSPMGWGGYTF. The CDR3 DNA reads TGTGCCAGCTCACCAATGGGATGGGGAGGCTACACCTTC.

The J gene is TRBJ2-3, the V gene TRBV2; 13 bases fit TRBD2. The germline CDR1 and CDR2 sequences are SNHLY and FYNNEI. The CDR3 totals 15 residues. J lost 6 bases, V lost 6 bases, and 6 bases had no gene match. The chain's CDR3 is CASRITSGGADTQYF. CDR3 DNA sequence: TGTGCCAGCAGGATCACTAGCGGGGGGGCGGATACGCAGTATTTT. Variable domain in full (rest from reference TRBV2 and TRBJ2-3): EPEVTQTPSHQVTQMGQEVILRCVPISNHLYFYWYRQILGQKVEFLVSFYNNEISEKSEIFDDQFSVERPDGSNFTLKIRSTKLEDSAMYFCASRITSGGADTQYFGPGTRLTVL.

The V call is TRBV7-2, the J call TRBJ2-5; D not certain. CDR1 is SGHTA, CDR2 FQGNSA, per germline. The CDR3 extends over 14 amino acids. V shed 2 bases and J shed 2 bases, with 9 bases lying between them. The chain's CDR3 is CASSLLVVQETQYF. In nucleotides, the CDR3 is TGTGCCAGCAGCTTACTTGTGGTTCAAGAGACCCAGTACTTC.

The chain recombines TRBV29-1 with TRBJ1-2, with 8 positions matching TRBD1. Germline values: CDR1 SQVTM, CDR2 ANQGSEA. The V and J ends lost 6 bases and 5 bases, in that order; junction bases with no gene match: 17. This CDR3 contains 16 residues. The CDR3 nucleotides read TGCAGCGTCGAAAGCGGACAGGGCCTTTTGCGGTATGGCTACACCTTC. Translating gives CSVESGQGLLRYGYTF.

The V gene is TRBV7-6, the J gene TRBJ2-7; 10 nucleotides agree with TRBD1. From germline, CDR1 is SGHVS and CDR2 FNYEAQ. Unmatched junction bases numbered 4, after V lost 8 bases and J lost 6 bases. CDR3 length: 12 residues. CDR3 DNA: TGTGCCAGCCGGGACAGGGGCGGCGAGCAGTACTTC. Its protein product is CASRDRGGEQYF.

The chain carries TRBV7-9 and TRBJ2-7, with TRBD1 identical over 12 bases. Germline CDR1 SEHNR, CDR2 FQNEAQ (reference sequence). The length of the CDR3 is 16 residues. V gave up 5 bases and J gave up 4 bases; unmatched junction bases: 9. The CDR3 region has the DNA TGTGCCAGCAGCCCCAGGGGACAGGGGGCGTCTTACGAGCAGTACTTC. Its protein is CASSPRGQGASYEQYF. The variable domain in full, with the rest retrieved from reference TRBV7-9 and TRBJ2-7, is DTGVSQNPRHKITKRGQNVTFRCDPISEHNRLYWYRQTLGQGPEFLTYFQNEAQLEKSRLLSDRFSAERPKGSFSTLEIQRTEQGDSAMYLCASSPRGQGASYEQYFGPGTRLTVT.